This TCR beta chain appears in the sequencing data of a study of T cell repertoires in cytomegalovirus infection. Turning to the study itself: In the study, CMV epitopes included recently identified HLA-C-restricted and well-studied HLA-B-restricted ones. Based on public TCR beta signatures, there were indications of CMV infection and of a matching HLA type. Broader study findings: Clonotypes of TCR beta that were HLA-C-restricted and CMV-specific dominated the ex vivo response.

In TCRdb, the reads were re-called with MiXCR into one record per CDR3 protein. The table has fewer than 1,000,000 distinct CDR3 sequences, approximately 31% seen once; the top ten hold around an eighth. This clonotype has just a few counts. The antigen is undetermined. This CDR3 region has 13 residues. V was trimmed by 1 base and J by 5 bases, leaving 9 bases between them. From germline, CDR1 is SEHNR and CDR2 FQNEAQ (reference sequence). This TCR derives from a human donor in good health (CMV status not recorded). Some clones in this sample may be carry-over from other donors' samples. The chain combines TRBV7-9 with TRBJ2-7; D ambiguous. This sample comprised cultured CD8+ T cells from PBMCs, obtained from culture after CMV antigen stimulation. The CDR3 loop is CASSLEPGDEQYV. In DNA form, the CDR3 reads TGTGCCAGCAGCTTAGAGCCGGGTGACGAGCAGTACGTC.